This T cell receptor (beta chain) was identified in a study of cytomegalovirus exposure and HLA in healthy donors. Findings and caveats of the study: Presence/absence analyses took donor sequencing depth as roughly uniform. A few chains tied to CMV proved CMV antigen-specific in vitro. Most CMV-associated TCR beta chains were later found to appear HLA-restricted.

Concerning this clone: The antigen remains undetermined.

60 Vbeta and 13 Jbeta primers were used in PCR. Here immunoSEQ multiplex PCR was the method, and the copy in TCRdb shows in-frame clones only, minus some. The sample lists about 160,000 clones; over 65% were seen once. CDR3 length equals 19 residues. J was trimmed by 0 bases and V by 4 bases; bases with no gene match: 13. Germline loops: CDR1 SNHLY, CDR2 FYNNEI. The V call is TRBV2, the J call TRBJ2-1, with 9 bases lining up with TRBD2. The sample taken for sequencing was PBMCs. This TCR was sampled from a man aged 35 to 55 in good health and CMV-seropositive. The DNA for the CDR3 is TGTGCCAGCAGTGCCCGGGGGAGCGGGGGGCCTCTCTCCTACAATGAGCAGTTCTTC. This translates into CASSARGSGGPLSYNEQFF.